Listed here is a single TCR beta chain. Extracted from the samples, RNA was reverse transcribed into cDNA to serve as the sequencing template. Produced via immunoSEQ multiplex PCR; TCRdb's table is partial and in-frame only. The repertoire includes some 170,000 clones, roughly 58% of them detected once, and 16% sits in the top ten. The sample comes from a study of CD8+ T cells in alopecia areata. For the study at large: A regimen of oral tofacitinib, 5 to 10 mg twice daily, was given to treated patients. By percentage of affected scalp area, the severity of treated patients was scored.

Treatment noted: oral pan-JAK inhibitor, 5-10 mg twice daily. The input for sequencing was CD4+ T cells sorted from blood, taken around week 55, from a patient treated with tofacitinib. The clonotype was recovered from a human donor with alopecia areata.

The CDR3 DNA reads as TGTGCCAGCGGCAGAATTGGAGGGGCCAACGTCCTGACTTTC. Translated: CASGRIGGANVLTF. V is TRBV9 and J is TRBJ2-6; D is unresolved. V was pared by 7 bases and J by 4 bases, with 12 bases between. The germline CDR1 and CDR2 sequences are SGDLS and YYNGEE. CDR3 size: 14 residues. Full variable domain (rest looked up from reference TRBV9 and TRBJ2-6): DSGVTQTPKHLITATGQRVTLRCSPRSGDLSVYWYQQSLDQGLQFLIQYYNGEERAKGNILERFSAQQFPDLHSELNLSSLELGDSALYFCASGRIGGANVLTFGAGSRLTVL.